The 30 T cell receptor beta chains reported below all come from one sample, sequenced in a study of T cell responses to AZD1222 COVID-19 vaccine. Repertoires were generated with immunoSEQ multiplex PCR, while TCRdb's copy carries only in-frame clones and drops some. The sample includes roughly 150,000 clones, around nine tenths of them seen just once. This specimen was peripheral blood, taken 28 days after the second AZD1222 dose. The receptor source for this set is an adult who received the AZD1222 COVID-19 vaccine.

The chain combines TRBV2 with TRBJ2-2, with D tentatively TRBD1 or TRBD2 (6 bases each). Trimming cost V 6 bases and J 1 base, with 18 bases left between them. This CDR3 comprises 17 residues. Germline loops: CDR1 SNHLY, CDR2 FYNNEI. Written as DNA, the CDR3 is TGTGCCAGCAGATTTCTGACAGGACTAAAGAACACCGGGGAGCTGTTTTTT. This gives the protein CASRFLTGLKNTGELFF.

This clone was counted a few times. The rearrangement uses TRBV7-9 and TRBJ1-6; D remains ambiguous. This CDR3 is 14 amino acids long. V lost 1 base, J lost 9 bases, and 10 bases lay in between. Germline V lookup: CDR1 SEHNR, CDR2 FQNEAQ (reference sequence). The CDR3 DNA reads TGTGCCAGCAGCTTAGACAGTCATGGTTCACCCCTCCACTTT. This encodes CASSLDSHGSPLHF.

This chain uses TRBV30 with TRBJ1-1; 8 bases agree with TRBD1. Looked up from germline, CDR1 is GTSNPN and CDR2 is SVGIG (reference sequence). The CDR3 extends over 16 amino acids. Trimming took 2 bases from V and 3 from J; bases not matched to a gene: 11. The CDR3 DNA is TGTGCCTGGAGTATACAGGGGGTGAGCAGATACACTGAAGCTTTCTTT. This encodes CAWSIQGVSRYTEAFF.

This chain uses TRBV4-2 with TRBJ2-7; D is unresolved. Deletions cut 2 bases from V and 5 bases from J, with 13 bases between. Germline V gene lookup returns CDR1 LGHNA and CDR2 YNFKEQ. The CDR3 sequence is 14 residues long. The CDR3 DNA follows: TGTGCCAGCAGCCAATTAGAAGGGATCGACGAGCAGTACTTC. This translates into CASSQLEGIDEQYF.

The chain carries TRBV5-1 and TRBJ2-7; D is unresolved. CDR1 SGHRS and CDR2 YFSETQ come from the germline V gene. This CDR3 has 12 residues. Trimming shortened V by 4 bases and J by 5 bases, and 10 bases separated the two germline ends. The CDR3 bases are TGCGCCAGCAGCGAAGGTTGGGACGAGCAGTACTTC. This sequence encodes CASSEGWDEQYF. Full variable domain (rest looked up from reference TRBV5-1 and TRBJ2-7): KAGVTQTPRYLIKTRGQQVTLSCSPISGHRSVSWYQQTPGQGLQFLFEYFSETQRNKGNFPGRFSGRQFSNSRSEMNVSTLELGDSALYLCASSEGWDEQYFGPGTRLTVT.

This chain connects TRBV7-6 to TRBJ2-3; D not resolved. V lost 2 bases to trimming and J lost 2 bases, with 11 bases between them. CDR1 SGHVS and CDR2 FNYEAQ come from the germline V gene. CDR3 length equals 15 residues. CDR3 DNA sequence: TGTGCCAGCAGCTTAATGTCAGGACCCACAGATACGCAGTATTTT. The encoded protein is CASSLMSGPTDTQYF.

The chain couples TRBV6-1 to TRBJ1-6; the match to TRBD1 covers 8 bases. J lost 7 bases, V lost 5 bases, and 4 bases had no gene match. Germline V gene data show CDR1 as MNHNS and CDR2 as SASEGT. CDR3 length: 14 residues. DNA of the CDR3: TGTGCCAGCAGTACCGACAGGGGCAATTCACCCCTCCACTTT. Translating gives CASSTDRGNSPLHF.

In its sample, this clone was seen once. The gene calls are TRBV6-2 or TRBV6-3 and TRBJ2-6; no clear D gene. Germline V lookup: CDR1 MNHEY, CDR2 SVGEGT. The CDR3 loop spans 14 amino acids. V dropped 5 bases and J dropped 3 bases, with 8 bases sitting between them. The CDR3 nucleotides are TGTGCCAGCAGTGACCTTGGTGGGGCCAACGTCCTGACTTTC. As protein: CASSDLGGANVLTF.

The V call is TRBV19, the J call TRBJ1-1; 8 bases are a match to TRBD1. The germline V gene has CDR1 LNHDA and CDR2 SQIVND (reference sequence). The CDR3 runs to 15 residues. J gave up 1 base and V 3 bases, and 4 bases lay outside the gene matches. The CDR3 loop reads CASSIGGTGNTEAFF. CDR3 sequence (DNA): TGTGCCAGTAGTATCGGCGGGACAGGGAACACTGAAGCTTTCTTT.

This chain links TRBV21-1 with TRBJ1-2; no DNA check was done on the table's D call, TRBD1. TRBV21-1 is classified as a pseudogene. The CDR3 extends over 14 amino acids. CDR3 in DNA: TGTGCCAGCAGCAAATTAAGGGGGCGCTGTGGCTACACCTTC. Its translation is CASSKLRGRCGYTF.

This rearrangement joins TRBV27 to TRBJ2-7; TRBD2 aligns across 10 bases. Losses at the gene ends were 6 bases for V and 2 bases for J; bases not matched to a gene: 4. The CDR3 is 14 residues long. Germline CDR1 MNHEY, CDR2 SMNVEV (reference sequence). The CDR3 reads CASSPSGGPYEQYF. Written as DNA, the CDR3 is TGTGCCAGCAGCCCTAGCGGGGGACCCTACGAGCAGTACTTC.

This clone turned up a few times. The chain is built from TRBV3-1 (or the pseudogene TRBV3-2) and TRBJ2-5; 15 bases agree with TRBD2. V trimming: 2 bases; J trimming: 7 bases; junction bases outside the gene matches: 8. The CDR3 sequence is 17 residues long. From germline, CDR1 is LGHDT and CDR2 YNNKEL (reference sequence). The CDR3 DNA reads TGTGCCAGCAGCCAATACATGTGGACTAGCGGGGGGGTGACCCAGTACTTC. This gives the protein CASSQYMWTSGGVTQYF.

The CDR3 is CATSRHDVSYTF. The DNA for the CDR3 is TGTGCCACCAGCAGACATGACGTCAGCTACACCTTC. The J gene is TRBJ1-2, the V gene TRBV15; D unclear. The CDR3 extends over 12 amino acids. Germline V lookup: CDR1 LNHNV, CDR2 YYDKDF (reference sequence). V was pared by 2 bases and J by 9 bases, with 10 bases between.

The rearrangement uses TRBV9 and TRBJ2-5, with D possibly matching TRBD2 (6 bases). Trimming took off 3 bases at V and 5 bases at J, with 20 bases between the two ends. In germline, CDR1 is SGDLS, CDR2 YYNGEE. The CDR3 spans 16 residues. CDR3 sequence reads: CASSARLLNGGETQYF. The CDR3, as DNA: TGTGCCAGCAGCGCTAGACTCCTAAACGGAGGGGAGACCCAGTACTTC.

The chain combines TRBV2 with TRBJ2-1; D remains ambiguous. This CDR3 spans 14 amino acids. V was clipped by 3 bases and J by 6 bases, with 12 bases between them. Germline V gene data show CDR1 as SNHLY and CDR2 as FYNNEI. CDR3 sequence reads: CASSEFSQSNEQFF. CDR3 nucleotide sequence: TGTGCCAGCAGTGAGTTTTCCCAGAGCAATGAGCAGTTCTTC. Complete variable domain (other parts from reference TRBV2 and TRBJ2-1): EPEVTQTPSHQVTQMGQEVILRCVPISNHLYFYWYRQILGQKVEFLVSFYNNEISEKSEIFDDQFSVERPDGSNFTLKIRSTKLEDSAMYFCASSEFSQSNEQFFGPGTRLTVL.

This chain joins TRBV4-1 and TRBJ1-5, with a possible D match to TRBD1 (5 bases). Germline CDR1 reads MGHRA; CDR2 reads YSYEKL. Trimming left V 0 bases short and J 3 bases short, with 12 bases between. The CDR3 covers 16 residues. CDR3 loop: CASSQERGLFNQPQHF. Here the CDR3 DNA reads TGCGCCAGCAGCCAAGAGCGGGGACTTTTCAATCAGCCCCAGCATTTT.

This rearrangement joins TRBV15 to TRBJ1-1; 9 positions match TRBD1. The V gene end was trimmed by 0 bases and the J gene end by 0 bases; junction bases not matched to a gene: 8. CDR3 length: 18 amino acids. CDR1 and CDR2 (germline): LNHNV, YYDKDF (reference sequence). CDR3 sequence (DNA): TGTGCCACCAGCAGAGATCCAGGACAGGGGTTATTGAACACTGAAGCTTTCTTT. It yields the protein CATSRDPGQGLLNTEAFF.

The gene calls are TRBV12-3 or TRBV12-4 and TRBJ1-1; possibly TRBD1 for D (5 bases). V was clipped by 7 bases and J by 0 bases, with 6 bases between them. CDR3 length equals 12 residues. CDR3 bases: TGTGCCAGCACAGGGTTGAACACTGAAGCTTTCTTT. This encodes CASTGLNTEAFF.

This chain connects TRBV4-2 to TRBJ2-3; a weak D match, TRBD2 (7 bases). Germline loops: CDR1 LGHNA, CDR2 YNFKEQ. Trimming cost V 1 base and J 2 bases, with 13 bases left between them. The CDR3 is 16 amino acids. CDR3 sequence: CASSQGRGGNTDTQYF. The CDR3 DNA sequence: TGTGCCAGCAGCCAAGGGAGGGGGGGGAACACAGATACGCAGTATTTT.

The rearrangement joins TRBV10-3 to TRBJ1-2; D is ambiguous. CDR1 and CDR2 from the germline V gene are ENHRY and SYGVKD. V was pared by 4 bases and J by 3 bases, with 9 bases between. CDR3 size: 13 residues. CDR3 coding DNA: TGTGCCATCAGTGCTGAGGGCCACTATGGCTACACCTTC. Its protein is CAISAEGHYGYTF.

This clone showed up just once. The chain joins TRBV5-6 to TRBJ1-1; a possible D gene is TRBD1 (5 bases). The CDR3 contains 14 residues. Germline CDR1 is SGHDT and CDR2 is YYEEEE. The V and J ends lost 4 bases and 8 bases respectively, with 18 bases between them. CDR3 amino acids: CASSPTRTLEEAFF. CDR3 DNA: TGTGCCAGCAGCCCAACAAGGACACTGGAGGAAGCTTTCTTT.

The chain combines TRBV12-5 with TRBJ1-1; no definite D call. The CDR3 contains 15 residues. Trimming removed 0 bases at V and 3 bases at J, with 11 bases between. Per germline, CDR1 LGHNT and CDR2 FRNRAP. CDR3 amino acids: CASGLVKDWYTEAFF. In DNA form, the CDR3 reads TGTGCTAGTGGTTTGGTGAAGGATTGGTACACTGAAGCTTTCTTT.

The chain uses TRBV6-2 or TRBV6-3 and TRBJ2-7; 8 bases match TRBD2. The germline V gene has CDR1 MNHEY and CDR2 SVGEGT. V was pared by 6 bases and J by 4 bases, with 5 bases of the junction left unmatched. This CDR3 has 13 amino acids. The DNA for the CDR3 is TGTGCCAGCAGCTCAAGCGGGGGTTACGAGCAGTACTTC. Encoded protein: CASSSSGGYEQYF.

The chain couples TRBV7-2 to TRBJ1-1; D call uncertain. The ends were cut back, 0 bases at V and 6 bases at J, with 11 bases in the middle. CDR1 and CDR2 from the germline V gene are SGHTA and FQGNSA. The CDR3 spans 14 residues. The chain's CDR3 is CASSLARRLPEAFF. In nucleotides, the CDR3 is TGTGCCAGCAGCTTAGCGCGCCGGTTGCCTGAAGCTTTCTTT.

This clone was counted a single time. The chain uses TRBV7-9 and TRBJ2-3; D is uncertain. From germline, CDR1 is SEHNR and CDR2 FQNEAQ (reference sequence). The CDR3 has 15 amino acids. V was cut by 1 base and J by 1 base, with 9 bases left in between. The CDR3 DNA is TGTGCCAGCAGCTTAGTGTCGGACCGCACAGATACGCAGTATTTT. Amino acids: CASSLVSDRTDTQYF. Complete variable domain (other parts from reference TRBV7-9 and TRBJ2-3): DTGVSQNPRHKITKRGQNVTFRCDPISEHNRLYWYRQTLGQGPEFLTYFQNEAQLEKSRLLSDRFSAERPKGSFSTLEIQRTEQGDSAMYLCASSLVSDRTDTQYFGPGTRLTVL.

This rearrangement joins TRBV5-1 to TRBJ1-1; no clear D. The V end lost 2 bases, the J end lost 3 bases, and 11 bases lay between the germline ends. CDR3 length: 14 amino acids. CDR1 and CDR2 (germline): SGHRS, YFSETQ. This CDR3 is CASSFGPPDTEAFF. CDR3 nucleotide sequence: TGCGCCAGCAGCTTCGGACCACCCGACACTGAAGCTTTCTTT.

A few counts support this clone. The DNA for the CDR3 is TGCGCCAGCAGCCAAGATCCGCGGGGGGCCCTATATTTT. Its protein is CASSQDPRGALYF. The V gene is TRBV4-3, the J gene TRBJ1-3; D may be TRBD1 (6 bases). The CDR3 contains 13 residues. CDR1 is LGHNA and CDR2 is YSLEER in the germline V gene. The V and J ends lost 0 bases and 14 bases respectively, with 14 bases between them.

This clone has just one count. The chain employs TRBV6-5 and TRBJ1-1; TRBD1 might be the D (5 bases). Germline V gives CDR1 MNHEY, CDR2 SVGAGI. The V end was cut by 8 bases, the J end by 0 bases, with 10 bases between. The CDR3 sequence is 13 residues long. The CDR3 region is CASAGNMNTEAFF. CDR3 coding DNA: TGTGCCAGCGCAGGGAACATGAACACTGAAGCTTTCTTT.

This clone came up once. This chain joins TRBV5-1 and TRBJ2-1, with a weak D call TRBD2 (5 bases). Germline V gene data show CDR1 as SGHRS and CDR2 as YFSETQ. Trimming took 6 bases from V and 4 from J, leaving 11 bases between them. This CDR3 comprises 13 residues. CDR3 in DNA: TGCGCCAGCACCACCGGGAAGTACAATGAGCAGTTCTTC. Its translation: CASTTGKYNEQFF.

This clone appeared a single time. V and J are TRBV2 and TRBJ1-1, with 9 bases identical to TRBD1. The CDR3 spans 13 residues. The germline V gene has CDR1 SNHLY and CDR2 FYNNEI. V gave up 6 bases and J gave up 3 bases; unmatched junction bases: 2. CDR3 bases: TGTGCCAGCAGACGACAGGGGGACACTGAAGCTTTCTTT. It codes for CASRRQGDTEAFF.